This is a list of T cell receptor beta chains from one sample in a study of blood T cell repertoires in COVID-19. This table comes from immunoSEQ multiplex PCR, and its TCRdb copy is limited to in-frame clones, with some not included. The sample lists about 160,000 clones; about four fifths were seen once. The sample was peripheral blood. The receptor set was obtained from a human donor with acute or convalescent COVID-19. The donor label of this sample is uncertain. The CDR3 runs from the conserved cysteine through the conserved F or W. D genes are given only for firm matches. Clone size is given for some rows only: seen once, a few or many times, or a class if the clone is expanded.

d_call clone_size j_call v_call cdr3_aa cdr3_nt
NA NA TRBJ1-6 TRBV12-3/TRBV12-4 CASSGGLESPLHF TGTGCCAGCAGTGGCGGGTTAGAGTCACCCCTCCACTTT
TRBD1 NA TRBJ1-2 TRBV19 CASARTGDGYTF TGTGCCAGTGCACGGACAGGGGATGGCTACACCTTC
NA NA TRBJ1-1 TRBV6-5 CASGRGDHTEAFF TGTGCCAGCGGCAGGGGCGACCACACTGAAGCTTTCTTT
TRBD2 NA TRBJ2-3 TRBV3-1/TRBV3-2 CASSQDWLAGGRGDTQYF TGTGCCAGCAGCCAAGATTGGCTAGCGGGGGGGCGGGGAGATACGCAGTATTTT
NA medium-sized TRBJ1-2 TRBV5-3 CARSLLLPGSHRVYGYTF TGTGCCAGAAGCTTGCTTCTACCGGGGAGCCATCGGGTCTATGGCTACACCTTC
NA NA TRBJ1-2 TRBV6-1 CASSEWYSNYGYTF TGTGCCAGCAGTGAATGGTACAGCAACTATGGCTACACCTTC
NA NA TRBJ2-1 TRBV7-9 CASSQETYNEQFF TGTGCCAGCAGCCAAGAGACTTACAATGAGCAGTTCTTC
NA NA TRBJ2-2 TRBV7-2 CASSPEVGTGELFF TGTGCCAGCAGCCCAGAGGTTGGCACCGGGGAGCTGTTTTTT
NA NA TRBJ1-3 TRBV30 CAWSRGYSGNTIYF TGTGCCTGGAGTCGGGGATACTCTGGAAACACCATATATTTT
NA NA TRBJ1-2 TRBV19 CASSINGATYGYTF TGTGCCAGTAGTATAAACGGAGCTACCTATGGCTACACCTTC
TRBD2 once TRBJ2-3 TRBV3-1/TRBV3-2 CASSPRVAGVGDTQYF TGTGCCAGCAGCCCTCGAGTAGCGGGGGTCGGAGATACGCAGTATTTT
TRBD2 NA TRBJ2-1 TRBV29-1 CSGQRGSYNEQFF TGCAGCGGCCAGCGGGGATCCTACAATGAGCAGTTCTTC
NA NA TRBJ1-3 TRBV5-5 CASSSIGRGDGNTIYF TGTGCCAGCAGCTCTATAGGCAGGGGCGATGGAAACACCATATATTTT
NA NA TRBJ2-2 TRBV6-5 CASSYLQGGVGELFF TGTGCCAGCAGTTACCTTCAGGGGGGTGTCGGGGAGCTGTTTTTT
NA few TRBJ1-2 TRBV3-1/TRBV3-2 CASSQVGDTRNYGYTF TGTGCCAGCAGCCAAGTTGGGGACACGCGGAACTATGGCTACACCTTC
NA NA TRBJ2-5 TRBV4-1 CASSQGPSSKETQYF TGCGCCAGCAGCCAAGGGCCATCTTCCAAAGAGACCCAGTACTTC
NA NA TRBJ1-3 TRBV19 CASSIKSGNTIYF TGTGCCAGTAGTATTAAGAGCGGAAACACCATATATTTT
TRBD1 once TRBJ1-4 TRBV7-8 CASSVGQGDEKLFF TGTGCCAGCAGCGTAGGACAGGGCGACGAAAAACTGTTTTTT
NA few TRBJ2-2 TRBV12-5 CASARIVSTGELFF TGTGCTAGTGCCAGGATCGTGTCCACCGGGGAGCTGTTTTTT
NA NA TRBJ2-6 TRBV9 CASSVEEVGANVLTF TGTGCCAGCAGCGTGGAGGAAGTCGGGGCCAACGTCCTGACTTTC
TRBD2 few TRBJ2-1 TRBV7-3 CASSPQGLAGESSYNEQFF TGTGCCAGCAGCCCCCAGGGACTAGCGGGGGAGAGCTCCTACAATGAGCAGTTCTTC
NA NA TRBJ1-2 TRBV30 CAWSFRDRIKRGYTF TGTGCCTGGAGTTTCAGAGACAGGATCAAACGGGGCTACACCTTC
TRBD1 NA TRBJ1-4 TRBV7-9 CASSIRQGLVATNEKLFF TGTGCCAGCAGCATTAGACAGGGGCTAGTTGCAACTAATGAAAAACTGTTTTTT
TRBD2 NA TRBJ2-3 TRBV6-5 CASSSRLAPSTQYF TGTGCCAGCAGTTCAAGACTAGCCCCGAGTACGCAGTATTTT
TRBD1 many TRBJ2-7 TRBV14 CASTRTGAPNEQYF TGTGCCAGCACCCGGACAGGGGCCCCCAACGAGCAGTACTTC
NA NA TRBJ1-6 TRBV4-1 CASSRGEGSYNSPLHF TGCGCCAGCAGCCGAGGAGAGGGCTCCTATAATTCACCCCTCCACTTT
TRBD2 NA TRBJ2-7 TRBV2 CASSSHGGVYEQYF TGTGCCAGCAGTTCCCACGGGGGGGTTTACGAGCAGTACTTC
NA NA TRBJ2-7 TRBV6-2/TRBV6-3 CASSPAYEQYF TGTGCCAGCAGCCCCGCCTACGAGCAGTACTTC
NA few TRBJ1-2 TRBV11-2 CASSLEPSGYGYTF TGTGCCAGCAGCTTAGAACCCTCCGGCTATGGCTACACCTTC
TRBD2 once TRBJ2-1 TRBV2 CASSDSGGANEQFF TGTGCCAGCAGTGACAGCGGGGGGGCCAATGAGCAGTTCTTC
TRBD1 NA TRBJ1-2 TRBV7-9 CASTPGGQGVSYTF TGTGCCAGCACCCCTGGGGGACAGGGGGTTAGCTACACCTTC
TRBD1 NA TRBJ2-3 TRBV6-2/TRBV6-3 CASSYSPRTGRGDTQYF TGTGCCAGCAGTTACTCGCCCCGGACAGGCCGAGGGGATACGCAGTATTTT
NA NA TRBJ1-2 TRBV30 CACPTGTVHGYTF TGTGCCTGCCCCACTGGGACTGTCCATGGCTACACCTTC
TRBD1 NA TRBJ1-1 TRBV7-9 CASSSTGTGGTEAFF TGTGCCAGCAGCTCTACCGGGACAGGAGGCACTGAAGCTTTCTTT
TRBD2 NA TRBJ2-1 TRBV10-3 CAIIPTSGGTIDYNEQFF TGTGCCATCATCCCGACTAGCGGGGGGACCATCGACTACAATGAGCAGTTCTTC
NA NA TRBJ2-3 TRBV5-1 CASSLAGTNTDTQYF TGCGCCAGCAGCTTGGCTGGTACAAACACAGATACGCAGTATTTT
NA NA TRBJ1-6 TRBV6-4 CASSYQGKGSPLHF TGTGCCAGCAGTTACCAGGGAAAGGGTTCACCCCTCCACTTT
TRBD1 NA TRBJ2-1 TRBV25-1 CASTGTAWNQFF TGTGCCAGCACCGGGACAGCCTGGAATCAGTTCTTC
NA NA TRBJ1-2 TRBV9 CASSRGGGGGYGYTF TGTGCCAGCAGCCGAGGGGGAGGGGGAGGTTATGGCTACACCTTC
TRBD1 NA TRBJ2-1 TRBV6-5 CASSSNRGVGNEQFF TGTGCCAGCAGTTCGAACAGGGGGGTGGGGAATGAGCAGTTCTTC
TRBD2 NA TRBJ2-3 TRBV5-1 CASSFQASGGSDTQYF TGCGCCAGCAGCTTCCAAGCTAGCGGGGGATCAGATACGCAGTATTTT
TRBD1 NA TRBJ1-2 TRBV2 CASLWDRDSLGYTF TGTGCCAGCTTATGGGACAGGGATTCGCTTGGCTACACCTTC
NA NA TRBJ2-6 TRBV7-8 CASTPGGGSLGANVLTF TGTGCCAGCACCCCTGGCGGGGGCTCTCTGGGGGCCAACGTCCTGACTTTC
NA NA TRBJ1-2 TRBV6-5 CASRSGGVANYGYTF TGTGCCAGCAGAAGTGGAGGCGTAGCTAACTATGGCTACACCTTC
NA NA TRBJ1-1 TRBV6-5 CASSYSRGTEAFF TGTGCCAGCAGTTACTCAAGAGGGACTGAAGCTTTCTTT
TRBD1 NA TRBJ2-2 TRBV5-8 CASRRGTGGIGAGELFF TGTGCCAGCCGACGAGGGACAGGGGGAATCGGGGCCGGGGAGCTGTTTTTT
NA once TRBJ1-3 TRBV11-2 CASSLDRGNTIYF TGTGCCAGCAGCTTAGATCGGGGAAACACCATATATTTT
NA NA TRBJ2-3 TRBV18 CASSRDKSTDTQYF TGTGCCAGCTCACGGGACAAGAGCACAGATACGCAGTATTTT
TRBD2 NA TRBJ2-5 TRBV6-5 CASKSSGGDQETQYF TGTGCCAGCAAGTCTAGCGGGGGGGATCAAGAGACCCAGTACTTC
NA once TRBJ2-4 TRBV21-1 CASSKIGESLAKNIQYF TGTGCCAGCAGCAAAATTGGAGAGAGCCTAGCCAAAAACATTCAGTACTTC
NA NA TRBJ1-5 TRBV5-1 CASSLEGGNQPQHF TGCGCCAGCAGCTTGGAAGGGGGCAATCAGCCCCAGCATTTT
TRBD1 NA TRBJ1-3 TRBV11-2 CASSLGGTGRGVGNTIYF TGTGCCAGCAGCTTAGGCGGGACAGGCCGAGGAGTTGGAAACACCATATATTTT
TRBD2 NA TRBJ2-5 TRBV3-1/TRBV3-2 CASSPTGLAGTQETQYF TGTGCCAGCAGCCCCACTGGACTAGCGGGGACCCAAGAGACCCAGTACTTC
TRBD2 NA TRBJ2-6 TRBV4-1 CASSSLIAGARSGANVLTF TGCGCCAGCAGCTCATTAATAGCGGGGGCCCGCTCTGGGGCCAACGTCCTGACTTTC
TRBD1 NA TRBJ1-3 TRBV3-1/TRBV3-2 CASSQVTGLSGNTIYF TGTGCCAGCAGCCAAGTGACAGGGCTCTCTGGAAACACCATATATTTT
TRBD1 NA TRBJ2-1 TRBV5-1 CASSLGGTGGNEQFF TGCGCCAGCAGCTTGGGCGGGACAGGGGGCAATGAGCAGTTCTTC
TRBD1 NA TRBJ1-2 TRBV5-1 CASSKRTGLSGYGYTF TGCGCCAGCAGCAAAAGGACAGGGCTTTCAGGGTATGGCTACACCTTC